A selection of T cell receptor beta chains follows, all from one sample in a study of blood T cell repertoires in COVID-19. Assay used: immunoSEQ multiplex PCR; TCRdb lists only in-frame clones, some missing. The sample carries about 70,000 clones, around 74% recorded once. The sample taken for sequencing was peripheral blood. Receptors originate from a human donor in a cohort sampled during active COVID-19. Both conserved end residues are part of each CDR3. The order of the fields is clone size, D gene, V gene, J gene, CDR3 protein, CDR3 DNA. A D gene is named only where the DNA matches it firmly. Size tells how often a clone was seen (once, few, many) or the class of an expanded clone, and some rows leave it out.

clone_size: .
d_call: .
v_call: TRBV3-1/TRBV3-2
j_call: TRBJ2-7
cdr3_aa: CASSRENEQYF
cdr3_nt: TGTGCCAGCAGCCGCGAAAACGAGCAGTACTTC

clone_size: .
d_call: .
v_call: TRBV18
j_call: TRBJ1-3
cdr3_aa: CASSPNRDTYSGNTIYF
cdr3_nt: TGTGCCAGCTCACCGAACCGGGACACATACTCTGGAAACACCATATATTTT

clone_size: .
d_call: TRBD2
v_call: TRBV28
j_call: TRBJ2-7
cdr3_aa: CASSLVGSGGEQYF
cdr3_nt: TGTGCCAGCAGTTTAGTCGGTAGCGGGGGCGAGCAGTACTTC

clone_size: .
d_call: .
v_call: TRBV30
j_call: TRBJ2-1
cdr3_aa: CAWSRRGTDHEQFF
cdr3_nt: TGTGCCTGGAGCCGCCGCGGGACGGACCATGAGCAGTTCTTC

clone_size: .
d_call: TRBD1
v_call: TRBV5-6
j_call: TRBJ1-2
cdr3_aa: CASTYGQGIYGYTF
cdr3_nt: TGTGCCAGCACCTACGGACAGGGGATCTATGGCTACACCTTC

clone_size: .
d_call: TRBD1
v_call: TRBV7-2
j_call: TRBJ2-7
cdr3_aa: CASSFGTVYEQYF
cdr3_nt: TGTGCCAGCAGCTTCGGGACAGTCTACGAGCAGTACTTC

clone_size: .
d_call: TRBD2
v_call: TRBV2
j_call: TRBJ2-1
cdr3_aa: CASSEAVTSGGTGEQFF
cdr3_nt: TGTGCCAGCAGTGAAGCGGTAACTAGCGGGGGGACGGGGGAGCAGTTCTTC

clone_size: once
d_call: .
v_call: TRBV28
j_call: TRBJ1-1
cdr3_aa: CATDVGGNTEAFF
cdr3_nt: TGTGCCACCGACGTTGGCGGGAACACTGAAGCTTTCTTT

clone_size: few
d_call: .
v_call: TRBV6-6
j_call: TRBJ1-5
cdr3_aa: CASSQGGQGFAPQHF
cdr3_nt: TGTGCCAGCAGTCAAGGCGGGCAGGGGTTTGCGCCCCAGCATTTT

clone_size: .
d_call: .
v_call: TRBV7-3
j_call: TRBJ2-1
cdr3_aa: CASSLGAEQFF
cdr3_nt: TGTGCCAGCAGCTTAGGAGCAGAGCAGTTCTTC

clone_size: .
d_call: TRBD1
v_call: TRBV5-8
j_call: TRBJ1-1
cdr3_aa: CASSRRDRGTEAFF
cdr3_nt: TGTGCCAGCAGCCGCCGGGACAGGGGCACTGAAGCTTTCTTT